Below, 32 T cell receptor beta chains from the same sample are listed, as sequenced in a study of T cells in Graves' hyperthyroidism and ophthalmopathy. TCR beta CDR3 sequences were amplified from RNA transcripts. The TCR CDR3 was amplified in a first-round RT-PCR using the HTBI primer set. One entry per CDR3 protein results from TCRdb running MiXCR on the multiplex PCR reads. The sample has approximately 630,000 distinct CDR3 sequences, 16% seen once. The specimen sequenced was blood. The source of these receptors is a woman in her 30s with Graves' hyperthyroidism.

About this clonotype: A much larger clonotype is one base distant, so this may be a read error. V usage is TRBV5-6 and J usage is TRBJ2-7; unclear D gene. Germline V gene lookup returns CDR1 SGHDT and CDR2 YYEEEE. CDR3 length: 13 residues. Trimming left V 4 bases short and J 10 bases short, with 18 bases between. The CDR3 is CASSLTRAGDQYF. The CDR3 bases are TGTGCCAGCAGCCTAACCCGCGCAGGCGATCAGTACTTC.

This clonotype was seen a handful of times. The CDR3, as DNA: TGTGCCAGTACTGAACCGGGACTTCACAATGAGCAGTTCTTC. Its protein is CASTEPGLHNEQFF. This chain uses TRBV19 with TRBJ2-1; maybe TRBD2 (6 bases). V dropped 7 bases and J dropped 5 bases, with 15 bases sitting between them. The CDR3 is 14 residues long. The germline CDR1 and CDR2 sequences are LNHDA and SQIVND (reference sequence).

The sample holds a few counts of this clonotype. V and J are TRBV19 and TRBJ2-7, with 9 bases fitting TRBD2. The CDR3 consists of 15 residues. Trimming took 4 bases from V and 2 from J; bases not matched to a gene: 6. The germline CDR1 and CDR2 sequences are LNHDA and SQIVND (reference sequence). DNA of the CDR3: TGTGCCAGTAGTACTGCGGGGGGGCCAACCTACGAGCAGTACTTC. It codes for CASSTAGGPTYEQYF.

In this sample, this clonotype turned up a few times. CDR3 DNA sequence: TGTGCCAGCAGTTTTCGTAAAACAGGGGATCAGCCCCAGCATTTT. This translates into CASSFRKTGDQPQHF. The genes are TRBV28 and TRBJ1-5; 7 nucleotides align to TRBD1. The CDR3 runs to 15 residues. Germline CDR1 reads MDHEN; CDR2 reads SYDVKM. With V trimmed by 3 bases and J by 5 bases, 7 bases remained unmatched. Variable domain in full (rest from reference TRBV28 and TRBJ1-5): DVKVTQSSRYLVKRTGEKVFLECVQDMDHENMFWYRQDPGLGLRLIYFSYDVKMKEKGDIPEGYSVSREKKERFSLILESASTNQTSMYLCASSFRKTGDQPQHFGDGTRLSIL.

The rearrangement links TRBV19 to TRBJ1-2; D might be TRBD1 (6 bases). Germline V gives CDR1 LNHDA, CDR2 SQIVND (reference sequence). Trimming stripped 3 bases from V and 0 bases from J, with 11 bases between. The CDR3 length is 15 residues. In DNA, the CDR3 is TGTGCCAGTAGTATGCAGGGGATGACTAACTATGGCTACACCTTC. It encodes CASSMQGMTNYGYTF. Full variable domain (remainder filled in from reference TRBV19 and TRBJ1-2): DGGITQSPKYLFRKEGQNVTLSCEQNLNHDAMYWYRQDPGQGLRLIYYSQIVNDFQKGDIAEGYSVSREKKESFPLTVTSAQKNPTAFYLCASSMQGMTNYGYTFGSGTRLTVV.

The gene calls are TRBV18 and TRBJ1-4; 10 bases agree with TRBD1. This CDR3 spans 19 amino acids. Per the germline V gene, CDR1 is KGHSH and CDR2 is LQKENI. V lost 3 bases and J lost 0; bases outside the gene matches: 10. For the CDR3, the DNA is TGTGCCAGCTCACCTCCGGGACAGGGGTCGGTGGCAACTAATGAAAAACTGTTTTTT. Encoded protein: CASSPPGQGSVATNEKLFF.

This clonotype came up many times. This chain connects TRBV12-3 or TRBV12-4 to TRBJ2-1; the D is unclear. The CDR3 loop spans 12 amino acids. Trimming took off 5 bases at V and 10 bases at J, with 12 bases between the two ends. CDR3: CASSLGSLEQFF. The CDR3 coding sequence is TGTGCCAGCAGTCTAGGATCTTTAGAGCAGTTCTTC.

The chain couples TRBV28 to TRBJ2-1; 10 nucleotides align to TRBD2. Germline loops: CDR1 MDHEN, CDR2 SYDVKM. The CDR3 consists of 14 residues. V lost 11 bases, J lost 0 bases, and 4 bases stayed unmatched. The CDR3 DNA sequence: TGTGCCGGTTCTAGCGGGAGCTCCTACAATGAGCAGTTCTTC. Protein: CAGSSGSSYNEQFF. Full variable domain (rest looked up from reference TRBV28 and TRBJ2-1): DVKVTQSSRYLVKRTGEKVFLECVQDMDHENMFWYRQDPGLGLRLIYFSYDVKMKEKGDIPEGYSVSREKKERFSLILESASTNQTSMYLCAGSSGSSYNEQFFGPGTRLTVL.

This clonotype appeared a few times. The V and J genes are TRBV2 and TRBJ1-4; perhaps TRBD1 as D (5 bases). Per the germline V gene, CDR1 is SNHLY and CDR2 is FYNNEI. Trimming pared 5 bases from V and 5 bases from J, leaving 18 bases between. There are 16 residues in the CDR3. The CDR3 sequence: CASSWRPGSYNEKLFF. In nucleotides, the CDR3 is TGTGCCAGCAGTTGGCGACCAGGGTCCTACAATGAAAAACTGTTTTTT.

The gene calls are TRBV5-1 and TRBJ2-7, with no clear D. V dropped 0 bases and J dropped 3 bases, with 10 bases sitting between them. The V gene's germline CDR1 is SGHRS and CDR2 YFSETQ. CDR3 size: 14 residues. This CDR3 is CASSLDGKYYEQYF. As DNA, the CDR3 is TGCGCCAGCAGCTTGGATGGCAAATACTACGAGCAGTACTTC.

This clonotype was seen many times. CDR3 sequence (DNA): TGCGCCAGCAGCTTAGGCATCGGGACAGCTAGCTACGAGCAGTACTTC. Amino acid sequence: CASSLGIGTASYEQYF. The chain couples TRBV5-1 to TRBJ2-7; 7 nucleotides agree with TRBD1. Germline assignment: CDR1 SGHRS and CDR2 YFSETQ. Trimming cost V 2 bases and J 3 bases; bases outside gene matches: 11. The CDR3 consists of 16 residues.

The V and J genes are TRBV6-1 and TRBJ1-5, with D possibly being TRBD1 (5 bases). The CDR3 covers 16 residues. The germline V and J ends were trimmed by 2 bases and 4 bases, with 15 bases remaining between them. Looked up from germline, CDR1 is MNHNS and CDR2 is SASEGT. The CDR3 spells CASSEWGRAYNQPQHF. As DNA, the CDR3 is TGTGCCAGCAGTGAATGGGGACGCGCGTATAATCAGCCCCAGCATTTT.

This clonotype was detected ten times or more. The chain joins TRBV7-8 to TRBJ1-2; no firm D call. The CDR3 totals 14 residues. Trimming took off 0 bases at V and 4 bases at J, with 9 bases between the two ends. CDR1 is SGHVS and CDR2 is FQNEAQ in the germline V gene. The CDR3 protein is CASSLAPAFYGYTF. The CDR3 DNA is TGTGCCAGCAGCTTAGCGCCAGCGTTCTATGGCTACACCTTC. Full variable domain (rest looked up from reference TRBV7-8 and TRBJ1-2): GAGVSQSPRYKVAKRGQDVALRCDPISGHVSLFWYQQALGQGPEFLTYFQNEAQLDKSGLPSDRFFAERPEGSVSTLKIQRTQQEDSAVYLCASSLAPAFYGYTFGSGTRLTVV.

CDR3 DNA: TGTGCCAGCAGTTCAATGTCCGGACTAGAGGGGACCCAGTACTTC. The encoded protein is CASSSMSGLEGTQYF. The rearrangement joins TRBV27 to TRBJ2-5; 7 bases are a match to TRBD2. Germline loops: CDR1 MNHEY, CDR2 SMNVEV (reference sequence). Unmatched junction bases numbered 12, after V lost 4 bases and J lost 7 bases. CDR3 length: 15 amino acids.

In its sample, this clonotype was seen a few times. This rearrangement joins TRBV7-6 to TRBJ2-2; 16 bases are shared with TRBD2. Unmatched junction bases numbered 5, after V lost 5 bases and J lost 2 bases. The CDR3 is made up of 18 amino acids. Germline lookup yields CDR1 SGHVS and CDR2 FNYEAQ. CDR3 bases: TGTGCCAGCAGCGCGGGACTAGCGGGAGGGGGAAACACCGGGGAGCTGTTTTTT. It is translated as CASSAGLAGGGNTGELFF.

This clonotype was seen ten or more times. This rearrangement joins TRBV3-1 to TRBJ2-1; D is unresolved. V lost 1 base to trimming and J lost 3 bases, with 13 bases between them. CDR1 and CDR2 from the germline V gene are LGHDT and YNNKEL (reference sequence). The CDR3 loop spans 16 amino acids. The CDR3 bases are TGTGCCAGCAGCCAAGGGGCGACAACCCTCTACAATGAGCAGTTCTTC. Translating it yields CASSQGATTLYNEQFF.

This chain joins TRBV29-1 and TRBJ1-2, with 7 positions matching TRBD1. The J segment lost 0 bases and the V segment lost 0 bases, leaving 7 bases of the junction unmatched. Per the germline V gene, CDR1 is SQVTM and CDR2 is ANQGSEA. This CDR3 has 16 residues. The CDR3 region is CSVEDPQGPTNYGYTF. Here the CDR3 DNA reads TGCAGCGTTGAAGATCCACAGGGGCCCACTAACTATGGCTACACCTTC.

At least ten counts were recorded for this clonotype. The CDR3 DNA sequence: TGTGCCAGCACCAACAGCCCCCAGGGCGAGCAGTACTTC. Its protein is CASTNSPQGEQYF. The chain is built from TRBV27 and TRBJ2-7, with D possibly TRBD1 on 5 matching bases. Trimming cost V 7 bases and J 6 bases, with 16 bases left between them. The CDR3 is 13 amino acids. Germline assignment: CDR1 MNHEY and CDR2 SMNVEV (reference sequence).

There are many counts of this clonotype. The chain couples TRBV3-1 to TRBJ1-2; tentative D call: TRBD1 (5 bases). The germline gives CDR1 LGHDT, CDR2 YNNKEL (reference sequence). The CDR3 runs to 16 residues. The V gene lost 1 base and the J gene lost 8 bases, with 20 bases spanning the gap. The CDR3 coding sequence is TGTGCCAGCAGCCAAGGTTCAGGGTTCTGGGGAGGCGGCTACACCTTC. This gives the protein CASSQGSGFWGGGYTF.

Of note for this clonotype: A much more abundant neighbour one base away suggests this may be a read error. J is TRBJ2-1 and V is TRBV5-1, with 9 bases that match TRBD1. Germline loops: CDR1 SGHRS, CDR2 YFSETQ. V lost 3 bases to trimming and J lost 8 bases; unmatched junction nucleotides: 12. This CDR3 region has 16 residues. The CDR3, as DNA: TGCGCCAGCAGCTATGGACAGGGGATAATAAATTATGAGCAGTTCTTC. Translation: CASSYGQGIINYEQFF.

This clonotype occurred a few times. The chain recombines TRBV5-1 with TRBJ2-7; D ambiguous. V dropped 0 bases and J dropped 0 bases, with 10 bases sitting between them. The CDR3 contains 15 residues. Germline loops: CDR1 SGHRS, CDR2 YFSETQ. The CDR3 DNA sequence: TGCGCCAGCAGCTTGGAAGCCCCCGTCTCCTACGAGCAGTACTTC. Amino acids: CASSLEAPVSYEQYF.

The rearrangement uses TRBV20-1 and TRBJ1-5; D gene unclear. V lost 0 bases, J lost 3 bases, and 12 bases lay in between. CDR1 is DFQATT and CDR2 is SNEGSKA in the germline V gene (reference sequence). The CDR3 spans 15 residues. CDR3 in amino acids: CSARDLSPPNQPQHF. The CDR3 DNA reads TGCAGTGCTAGAGATCTGTCACCCCCCAATCAGCCCCAGCATTTT.

A note on this clonotype: A much larger clone lies a single base off, so this may be a read error. This chain connects TRBV12-3 or TRBV12-4 to TRBJ2-1; TRBD2 is a possible D gene (6 bases). The CDR3 length is 13 residues. The chain's CDR3 is CASSFNGSPERFF. The CDR3 nucleotides are TGTGCCAGCAGTTTCAACGGGAGCCCTGAGCGGTTCTTC.

This clonotype was picked up a small number of times. The J gene is TRBJ2-7, the V gene TRBV19; D possibly corresponds to TRBD2 (6 bases). V gave up 5 bases and J gave up 1 base, with 9 bases separating them. Germline CDR1 and CDR2: LNHDA and SQIVND (reference sequence). This CDR3 contains 13 residues. CDR3 sequence reads: CASSWGESYEQYF. DNA of the CDR3: TGTGCCAGTAGTTGGGGGGAGTCCTACGAGCAGTACTTC.

This clonotype was seen at least ten times. The V call is TRBV6-5, the J call TRBJ1-2; TRBD1 is a possible D gene (6 bases). Trimming removed 2 bases at V and 5 bases at J, with 9 bases between. Germline values: CDR1 MNHEY, CDR2 SVGAGI. The CDR3 covers 13 residues. CDR3 loop: CASSYDRMYGYTF. The CDR3 DNA reads TGTGCCAGCAGTTACGACAGGATGTATGGCTACACCTTC.

The chain links TRBV5-5 to TRBJ1-6, with D unresolved. V lost 4 bases and J lost 0, with 11 bases in between. Germline values: CDR1 SGHKS, CDR2 YYEKEE (reference sequence). The CDR3 loop spans 16 amino acids. The CDR3 protein is CASSPGPSSYNSPLHF. The CDR3 coding sequence is TGTGCCAGCAGCCCAGGACCGAGCTCCTATAATTCACCCCTCCACTTT.

The table lists this clonotype with a few counts. J is TRBJ2-1 and V is TRBV7-3; 16 positions match TRBD2. CDR3 length: 17 amino acids. V shed 4 bases, J shed 9 bases, and the junction held 9 bases outside the gene matches. From germline, CDR1 is SGHTA and CDR2 FQGTGA. The CDR3 DNA reads as TGTGCCAGCAGCTCTTCGGGACTAGCGGGAGGGCTCACTGAGCAGTTCTTC. Amino acid sequence: CASSSSGLAGGLTEQFF. Variable domain in full (rest from reference TRBV7-3 and TRBJ2-1): GAGVSQTPSNKVTEKGKYVELRCDPISGHTALYWYRQSLGQGPEFLIYFQGTGAADDSGLPNDRFFAVRPEGSVSTLKIQRTERGDSAVYLCASSSSGLAGGLTEQFFGPGTRLTVL.

The chain employs TRBV20-1 and TRBJ2-1; D unresolved. The V and J ends lost 1 base and 6 bases respectively, with 10 bases between them. The V gene's germline CDR1 is DFQATT and CDR2 SNEGSKA (reference sequence). The CDR3 contains 13 residues. The CDR3 nucleotides are TGCAGTGCTAGAGTTATTCTCCTCAATGAGCAGTTCTTC. It codes for CSARVILLNEQFF.

At least ten counts were recorded for this clonotype. The gene calls are TRBV28 and TRBJ1-2; no reliable D call. Germline V lookup: CDR1 MDHEN, CDR2 SYDVKM. This CDR3 spans 13 amino acids. Between the trimmed V and J ends, which lost 2 bases and 6 bases, there was a span of 10 bases. Written as DNA, the CDR3 is TGTGCCAGCAGTTTAACGGTGGGCGATGGCTACACCTTC. This sequence encodes CASSLTVGDGYTF.

This clonotype was observed a handful of times. Here the CDR3 reads CASTQQGAANEQYF. The CDR3, as DNA: TGTGCCTCGACGCAGCAGGGGGCCGCTAACGAGCAGTACTTC. This chain connects TRBV19 to TRBJ2-7, with 8 nucleotides matching TRBD1. The germline gives CDR1 LNHDA, CDR2 SQIVND (reference sequence). V shed 11 bases and J 5 bases; nucleotides not matched to a gene: 14. This CDR3 has 14 amino acids.

This clonotype was observed a few times. The chain carries TRBV20-1 and TRBJ2-4; 7 bases map to TRBD2. J was trimmed by 4 bases and V by 0 bases; bases with no gene match: 3. There are 14 residues in the CDR3. Germline CDR1 is DFQATT and CDR2 is SNEGSKA (reference sequence). CDR3 coding DNA: TGCAGTGCTAGAGATTGGGGGGGGAAAAACATTCAGTACTTC. It is translated as CSARDWGGKNIQYF.

The chain carries TRBV20-1 and TRBJ1-2, with D perhaps matching TRBD1 (5 bases). Germline V CDR1 and CDR2: DFQATT, SNEGSKA (reference sequence). The CDR3 runs 13 residues. V was shortened by 3 bases and J by 7 bases, with 15 bases between the two germline ends. For the CDR3, the DNA is TGCAGTGCTAGGCCTGGGGACCTTGGTGGCTACACCTTC. Its translation: CSARPGDLGGYTF.